The subject of this entry is one TCR beta chain. Amplification in unsorted PBMC replicate PCRs started from about 320 ng DNA, which equals about 30,000 T cell genomes. Profiled with immunoSEQ multiplex PCR; TCRdb holds only in-frame clones, not every one. This sample carries a few hundred thousand clones, approximately 79% of them seen once, and the ten largest clones take roughly 12%. CDR1 and CDR2 (germline): MGHDK, SYGVNS. Trimming pared 6 bases from V and 7 bases from J, leaving 15 bases between. The CDR3 is 14 residues long. The data were obtained in a study of shared clonotypes between healthy human individuals. Overall study: Ranging from 18 to 49 in age, donors were two women and a few men.

This clonotype originated in a woman aged 40 to 49 in good health. Some clones in this sample may be carry-over from other donors' samples. The rearrangement uses TRBV25-1 and TRBJ1-4, with a tentative D call TRBD1 (5 bases). Sequenced sample: PBMCs. CDR3 in DNA: TGTGCCAGCAGCAACGGGGGGAAAAGTGAAAAACTGTTTTTT. Translated: CASSNGGKSEKLFF.